This T cell receptor beta chain was identified in a study of siplizumab effects on memory and regulatory T cells (dated by TCRdb to between 2019 and 2020). Regarding the research as a whole: The study looked at the effect of siplizumab, an anti-CD2 antibody, on alloreactive T-cell subsets in allogeneic mixed lymphocyte reactions made from human PBMCs.

Library preparation employed the immunoSEQ multiplex PCR assay. The deep sequencing platform assayed around 95,000 TCR templates per sample. Genomic DNA extracted from sorted T cells was used for TCRbeta CDR3 sequencing. The paper's processing steps were these. Clonal analysis of TCRbeta CDR3 data was done in the R programming language. Alloreactive CD4+ and CD8+ clones were defined by comparing unstimulated samples with post-reaction CFSE-low samples. Regulatory or non-regulatory origin of alloreactive CD4+ clones was assigned by matching sequences to the sorted unstimulated Treg and non-Treg repertoires. The immuneACCESS repertoire file appears here via TCRdb, limited to in-frame rearrangements. These files lack a portion of the clones; in checked studies, under half of the deficit traces to unresolved V genes, and the cause of the others is not known. The V and J calls and clone size come from that table; D and trimming were worked out from the DNA. This sample holds some 100,000 clones; over 85% were observed only once. The leading ten clones occupy 5.5% to 7.5% of the sample.

The full study reports these points: Because sequences below about 10^-5 frequency were poorly captured, only a minor fraction of alloreactive clones could be mapped to unstimulated subsets. Siplizumab significantly reduced the cumulative frequency of alloreactive sequences traceable to unstimulated CD4+ memory T cells. Of the alloreactive CD4+ clones that could be mapped, the Treg-derived share averaged about 70% with siplizumab compared with roughly 25% in control reactions. Whether proliferating Tregs from siplizumab cultures were suppressive was not functionally confirmed. For roughly 80-96% of proliferating CD4+ or CD8+ clones, no naive or memory phenotype could be assigned. Compared with memory T cells, unstimulated naive T cells appeared more diverse, and naive cells seemed to make a substantial contribution to the alloresponse.

The cysteine opens and the phenylalanine closes a CDR3 of 16 amino acids. Just CDR3 DNA is preserved here, 48 bases in frame from base 1. Taken from the germline V gene, the CDR1 and CDR2 loops are MGHRA and YSYEKL. V lost 0 bases and J lost 8 bases; the stretch between them is 16 bases long. TCRbeta CDR3 sequencing was performed on sorted unstimulated T cells and on proliferating T cells recovered from mixed lymphocyte reactions. Fresh whole blood from fewer than 12 HLA-typed healthy donors was used to isolate PBMCs. This clone was detected only once. Its antigen remains unidentified. Nothing much larger sits one base from this clone, and base qualities are not available.

The TCR was taken from a human donor in good health. This receptor chain uses TRBV4-1 and TRBJ1-4; 5 matching bases give a weak D call of TRBD1. The sample comprised CD8+ T cells sorted from blood. The sequenced DNA is TGCGCCAGCAGCCAAGATAAGGCGGGGGTACGCGAAAAACTGTTTTTT. It specifies CASSQDKAGVREKLFF.